A single sample is the source of the 29 T cell receptor beta chains below, sequenced in a study of spatial heterogeneity in lung cancer (dated by TCRdb to the late 2010s). Explained via the paper, the time point label denotes: sample taken at primary tumor resection. These receptors are not linked to any known antigen. What the research found in general, with its limitations: The number of expanded intratumoral alpha and beta TCRs correlated with the tumor nonsynonymous mutation count.

Library construction relied on 5' RACE. The instrument was a NextSeq 500. TCRdb took the public reads, trimmed them with fastp at Q25, ran MiXCR for clone calling and kept in-frame beta chains. Under each unique CDR3 protein, matching rows form one entry showing the most common genes and DNA. The sample table shows under 11,000 distinct CDR3 sequences, and roughly 10% are seen once. The ten largest account for around 13% of the sample. This specimen consisted of lung tumor tissue, obtained at surgery. These receptors all stem from a female donor with early-stage non-small cell lung cancer.

CDR3 coding DNA: TGCAGTGCTTCCCGCGACAGGGCAAATCAGCCCCAGCATTTT. Translation gives CSASRDRANQPQHF. This chain connects TRBV20-1 to TRBJ1-5; 7 bases match TRBD1. In germline, CDR1 is DFQATT, CDR2 SNEGSKA (reference sequence). CDR3 length: 14 amino acids. Trimming took 5 bases from V and 4 from J; bases not matched to a gene: 8.

This clonotype has a count of ten or more. At one boundary the junction diverges from the germline segment, which might be a read error. V usage is TRBV7-7 and J usage is TRBJ2-5, with D unresolved. The germline CDR1 and CDR2 sequences are SSHAT and FNYEAQ (reference sequence). The CDR3 sequence is 14 residues long. The CDR3 loop is CASSMAGRQETQYF. CDR3 DNA sequence: TGTGCTAGCAGCATGGCCGGACGGCAAGAGACCCAGTACTTC.

By proportion, this clonotype is medium-sized. The chain combines TRBV7-2 with TRBJ1-5; 7 nucleotides match TRBD1. The V gene's germline CDR1 is SGHTA and CDR2 FQGNSA. J lost 4 bases, V lost 5 bases, and 8 bases had no gene match. The CDR3 has 15 residues. CDR3 coding DNA: TGTGCCAGCAGCACGACAGGGCTAAGGAATCAGCCCCAGCATTTT. Amino acids: CASSTTGLRNQPQHF.

A few counts support this clonotype. The junction and the germline gene differ at one end; a read error may be behind it. The chain carries TRBV5-4 and TRBJ2-7, with D maybe TRBD2 (6 bases). The CDR3 is 14 amino acids. Germline CDR1 reads SGHNT; CDR2 reads YYREEE (reference sequence). CDR3 sequence (DNA): TGTGTCAGCAGCTTGGAGAGGGGAGGCTACGAGCAGTACTTC. It translates to CVSSLERGGYEQYF.

This clonotype was observed at least ten times. The chain couples TRBV12-3 or TRBV12-4 to TRBJ1-5, with 10 bases matching TRBD1. V was clipped by 6 bases and J by 5 bases; unmatched bases: 7. The CDR3 has 15 residues. CDR3 in amino acids: CASRTTGTGDQPQHF. The CDR3 coding sequence is TGTGCCAGCAGAACCACCGGGACAGGGGATCAGCCCCAGCATTTT.

The rearrangement joins TRBV20-1 to TRBJ2-3; unclear D gene. Deletions cut 6 bases from V and 0 bases from J, with 16 bases between. Germline CDR1 reads DFQATT; CDR2 reads SNEGSKA (reference sequence). This CDR3 has 15 residues. DNA for the CDR3: TGCAGTGCCCTCAATCCAGCACTGAGCACAGATACGCAGTATTTT. Protein product: CSALNPALSTDTQYF.

In DNA form, the CDR3 reads TGCGCCAGCAGCCCCGGTAGGGACAGCGCGCAGTATTTT. This translates into CASSPGRDSAQYF. The gene calls are TRBV5-1 and TRBJ2-3; 7 nucleotides align to TRBD1. This CDR3 contains 13 residues. Germline V lookup: CDR1 SGHRS, CDR2 YFSETQ. Trimming cost V 4 bases and J 10 bases; bases outside gene matches: 9.

This clonotype has a count of ten or more. The chain recombines TRBV10-3 with TRBJ1-1, with D unresolved. The germline V gene encodes CDR1 ENHRY and CDR2 SYGVKD. This CDR3 region has 13 residues. Trimming left V 3 bases short and J 0 bases short, with 5 bases between. This CDR3 reads CAISENMNTEAFF. CDR3 nucleotide sequence: TGTGCCATCAGTGAAAATATGAACACTGAAGCTTTCTTT.

This clonotype ranks as medium-sized. This chain uses TRBV2 with TRBJ2-1, with D tentatively TRBD1 or TRBD2 (6 bases each). This CDR3 comprises 15 residues. Germline-derived CDR1 and CDR2 are SNHLY and FYNNEI. V was pared by 6 bases and J by 4 bases, with 16 bases between. The CDR3 nucleotides read TGTGCCAGCAGGGAGCTAGGGGGGAATTACAATGAGCAGTTCTTC. It encodes CASRELGGNYNEQFF. Complete variable domain (other parts from reference TRBV2 and TRBJ2-1): EPEVTQTPSHQVTQMGQEVILRCVPISNHLYFYWYRQILGQKVEFLVSFYNNEISEKSEIFDDQFSVERPDGSNFTLKIRSTKLEDSAMYFCASRELGGNYNEQFFGPGTRLTVL.

This clonotype was seen a few times. J is TRBJ2-1 and V is TRBV20-1; 8 nucleotides match TRBD2. The CDR3 is 13 residues long. Trimming cost V 6 bases and J 7 bases; bases outside gene matches: 8. The V gene's germline CDR1 is DFQATT and CDR2 SNEGSKA (reference sequence). The CDR3 coding sequence is TGCAGTGCCCCGCGGCTAGCGGGTAATGAGCAGTTCTTC. The encoded protein is CSAPRLAGNEQFF.

This clonotype occurred many times. V is TRBV19 and J is TRBJ1-5; unclear D gene. Looked up from germline, CDR1 is LNHDA and CDR2 is SQIVND (reference sequence). The CDR3 extends over 12 amino acids. V was shortened by 5 bases and J by 10 bases, with 12 bases between the two germline ends. The CDR3 loop is CASSADGPPQHF. In nucleotides, the CDR3 is TGTGCCAGTAGTGCGGACGGTCCACCCCAGCATTTT.

The table lists this clonotype with a few counts. V is TRBV2 and J is TRBJ2-5, with a weak D call TRBD2 (5 bases). V shed 7 bases and J shed 2 bases, with 23 bases lying between them. Germline lookup yields CDR1 SNHLY and CDR2 FYNNEI. The CDR3 runs 17 residues. This CDR3 is CASNGSGGKASQETQYF. DNA for the CDR3: TGTGCCAGCAATGGGAGCGGAGGAAAGGCGTCGCAAGAGACCCAGTACTTC.

This clonotype occurred many times. J is TRBJ2-1 and V is TRBV27, with TRBD1 matching 10 bases. This CDR3 comprises 15 residues. CDR1 is MNHEY, CDR2 SMNVEV, per germline (reference sequence). V shed 2 bases, J shed 3 bases, and the junction held 1 base outside the gene matches. As DNA, the CDR3 is TGTGCCAGCAGTTTACGGACAGGGGGCTACAATGAGCAGTTCTTC. As protein: CASSLRTGGYNEQFF.

This clonotype showed up just a few times. The J gene is TRBJ2-3, the V gene TRBV5-4; perhaps D is TRBD1 or TRBD2 (5 bases each). From germline, CDR1 is SGHNT and CDR2 YYREEE (reference sequence). The CDR3 spans 15 residues. V dropped 4 bases and J dropped 7 bases, with 19 bases sitting between them. CDR3 in DNA: TGTGCCAGCAGCCACTCATCGCCAGGGAGAAATACGCAGTATTTT. Its translation is CASSHSSPGRNTQYF.

By sample fraction, this clonotype is medium-sized. The J gene is TRBJ2-2, the V gene TRBV24-1; no firm D call. This CDR3 comprises 13 residues. Germline V gene sequence: CDR1 KGHDR, CDR2 SFDVKD. Trimming cost V 7 bases and J 1 base, with 6 bases left between them. CDR3 DNA sequence: TGTGCCACCAGATTCCAGAACACCGGGGAGCTGTTTTTT. Translated: CATRFQNTGELFF.

This clonotype is deemed medium-sized (0.01 to 0.1%). The J gene is TRBJ2-7, the V gene TRBV12-3 or TRBV12-4; the D is unclear. Trimming stripped 0 bases from V and 7 bases from J, with 7 bases between. This CDR3 has 12 residues. For the CDR3, the DNA is TGTGCCAGCAGTTTAGCGCCTGGAGAGCAGTACTTC. Translating gives CASSLAPGEQYF.

The V and J genes are TRBV11-2 and TRBJ1-5, with a possible D match to TRBD1 (5 bases). Trimming left V 5 bases short and J 4 bases short, with 15 bases between. The CDR3 spans 15 residues. Germline V lookup: CDR1 SGHAT, CDR2 FQNNGV. DNA for the CDR3: TGTGCCAGCAGCCTTTCCGGGACGCAGAATCAGCCCCAGCATTTT. Translated: CASSLSGTQNQPQHF.

CDR3 DNA sequence: TGTGCCAGCAGTTACGACCTACAGGGGGAGTTCAGAAGCGGCTATGGCTACACCTTC. Its translation is CASSYDLQGEFRSGYGYTF. The V and J genes are TRBV6-5 and TRBJ1-2; TRBD1 matches at 8 bases. Trimming removed 2 bases from V and 4 bases from J; junction bases left unmatched: 18. The V gene's germline CDR1 is MNHEY and CDR2 SVGAGI. This CDR3 contains 19 residues.

The chain recombines TRBV7-6 with TRBJ2-2, with D possibly being TRBD2 (7 bases). The CDR3 is 16 residues long. Deletions cut 6 bases from V and 1 base from J, with 15 bases between. CDR1 SGHVS and CDR2 FNYEAQ come from the germline V gene. This CDR3 reads CASSQRGGENTGELFF. CDR3 in DNA: TGTGCCAGCAGTCAGAGGGGGGGCGAGAACACCGGGGAGCTGTTTTTT.

This clonotype was seen only a few times. J is TRBJ2-7 and V is TRBV6-7; D might be TRBD2 (5 bases). TRBV6-7 is designated an ORF whose function remains uncertain. The CDR3 has 15 residues. The V and J ends lost 7 bases and 3 bases respectively, with 19 bases between them. For the CDR3, the DNA is TGTGCCAGCACCAATACTAGGAGAATAGGCTACGAGCAGTACTTC. Its translation: CASTNTRRIGYEQYF.

The V and J genes are TRBV19 and TRBJ1-4; no definite D call. The CDR3 extends over 13 amino acids. Trimming took 8 bases from V and 6 from J, leaving 13 bases between them. Germline V gives CDR1 LNHDA, CDR2 SQIVND (reference sequence). The CDR3 coding sequence is TGTGCCAGTCGAGCCCTAGGGTATGAAAAACTGTTTTTT. As protein: CASRALGYEKLFF. The variable domain in full, with the rest retrieved from reference TRBV19 and TRBJ1-4, is DGGITQSPKYLFRKEGQNVTLSCEQNLNHDAMYWYRQDPGQGLRLIYYSQIVNDFQKGDIAEGYSVSREKKESFPLTVTSAQKNPTAFYLCASRALGYEKLFFGSGTQLSVL.

The DNA of the CDR3 is TGTGCCTGGGATGGGACTAGCGGGACGGATACGCAGTATTTT. This codes for CAWDGTSGTDTQYF. The gene calls are TRBV30 and TRBJ2-3, with TRBD2 identical over 13 bases. Germline CDR1 reads GTSNPN; CDR2 reads SVGIG (reference sequence). The V and J ends lost 5 bases and 6 bases, in that order; junction bases with no gene match: 5. The CDR3 extends over 14 amino acids.

The chain is built from TRBV11-2 and TRBJ1-6; no reliable D call. This CDR3 has 12 amino acids. Germline V CDR1 and CDR2: SGHAT, FQNNGV. V was clipped by 0 bases and J by 11 bases, with 5 bases between them. CDR3 residues: CASSLDNTPLHF. For the CDR3, the DNA is TGTGCCAGCAGCTTAGACAATACACCCCTCCACTTT. Full variable domain (outside the CDR3, taken from reference TRBV11-2 and TRBJ1-6): EAGVAQSPRYKIIEKRQSVAFWCNPISGHATLYWYQQILGQGPKLLIQFQNNGVVDDSQLPKDRFSAERLKGVDSTLKIQPAKLEDSAVYLCASSLDNTPLHFGNGTRLTVT.

The chain is built from TRBV18 and TRBJ2-5; 11 nucleotides line up with TRBD2. CDR3 length: 14 amino acids. Per germline, CDR1 KGHSH and CDR2 LQKENI. The V segment lost 6 bases and the J segment 5 bases; nucleotides outside the gene matches: 5. Here the CDR3 DNA reads TGTGCCAGCTCGGGGGGACTAGCGGCGGAGACCCAGTACTTC. This codes for CASSGGLAAETQYF.

This clonotype has more than one count but fewer than ten. The J gene is TRBJ1-3, the V gene TRBV29-1, with 7 bases matching TRBD1. V lost 5 bases and J lost 3; bases outside the gene matches: 4. CDR3 length: 13 amino acids. Per germline, CDR1 SQVTM and CDR2 ANQGSEA. Here the CDR3 DNA reads TGCAGCGTTTCGACAGGGAGTGGAAACACCATATATTTT. Its protein is CSVSTGSGNTIYF.

This clonotype was counted a few times. The V gene is TRBV27, the J gene TRBJ1-2; TRBD1 is a possible D gene (6 bases). Germline loops: CDR1 MNHEY, CDR2 SMNVEV (reference sequence). This CDR3 contains 15 residues. V gave up 8 bases and J gave up 7 bases, with 23 bases separating them. Written as DNA, the CDR3 is TGTGCCAGCGGTTACTACAGGGCCCCCGGACTTGGCTACACCTTC. It yields the protein CASGYYRAPGLGYTF.

V usage is TRBV12-3 or TRBV12-4 and J usage is TRBJ2-6; D tentatively fits TRBD1 or TRBD2 (6 bases each). CDR3 size: 20 residues. V dropped 7 bases and J dropped 0 bases, with 25 bases sitting between them. CDR3 protein: CASTHRGVGAQSSGANVLTF. The CDR3 DNA is TGTGCCAGCACCCATAGGGGGGTCGGGGCTCAGAGCTCTGGGGCCAACGTCCTGACTTTC.

This clonotype has a count of ten or more. This chain uses TRBV20-1 with TRBJ1-1; 7 bases are shared with TRBD1. The CDR3 covers 14 residues. Germline assignment: CDR1 DFQATT and CDR2 SNEGSKA (reference sequence). J gave up 0 bases and V 8 bases, and 9 bases lay outside the gene matches. CDR3 sequence: CSTWGGGVNTEAFF. The CDR3 coding sequence is TGCAGTACGTGGGGAGGGGGCGTGAACACTGAAGCTTTCTTT.

The chain has TRBV5-1 and TRBJ2-3; D is perhaps TRBD2 (5 bases). From germline, CDR1 is SGHRS and CDR2 YFSETQ. This CDR3 contains 14 residues. Trimming took off 4 bases at V and 0 bases at J, with 9 bases between the two ends. The CDR3 sequence is CASSRSDSTDTQYF. The CDR3 nucleotides read TGCGCCAGCAGCCGTAGCGACAGCACAGATACGCAGTATTTT. The full variable domain, its missing parts supplied by reference TRBV5-1 and TRBJ2-3, is KAGVTQTPRYLIKTRGQQVTLSCSPISGHRSVSWYQQTPGQGLQFLFEYFSETQRNKGNFPGRFSGRQFSNSRSEMNVSTLELGDSALYLCASSRSDSTDTQYFGPGTRLTVL.